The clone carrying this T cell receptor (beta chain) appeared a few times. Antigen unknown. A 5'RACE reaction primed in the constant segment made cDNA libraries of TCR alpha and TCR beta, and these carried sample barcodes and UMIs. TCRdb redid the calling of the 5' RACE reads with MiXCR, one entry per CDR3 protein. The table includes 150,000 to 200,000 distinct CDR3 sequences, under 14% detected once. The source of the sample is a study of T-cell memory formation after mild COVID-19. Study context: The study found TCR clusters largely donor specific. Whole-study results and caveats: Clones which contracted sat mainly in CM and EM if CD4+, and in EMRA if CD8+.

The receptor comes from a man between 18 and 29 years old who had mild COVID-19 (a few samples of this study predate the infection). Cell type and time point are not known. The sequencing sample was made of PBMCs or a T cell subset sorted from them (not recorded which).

The CDR3 loop is CSARAQGETQYF. Here the CDR3 DNA reads TGCAGTGCTAGAGCGCAGGGAGAGACCCAGTACTTC. This sequence joins TRBV20-1 and TRBJ2-5, with D tentatively TRBD1 (5 bases). V lost 1 base and J 4 bases, leaving 7 bases between the germline ends. CDR3 size: 12 residues. Per the germline V gene, CDR1 is DFQATT and CDR2 is SNEGSKA (reference sequence).